These 9 T cell receptor beta chains came from one sample sequenced in a study of T cells in narcolepsy. Sequenced by immunoSEQ multiplex PCR; TCRdb stores in-frame clones only, minus some. The sample carries about 32,000 clones, roughly 80% recorded once. Sequenced material: CD45RA- memory CD4+ T cells from PBMCs. The receptors here all came from a human donor with narcolepsy.

This clone came up once. The CDR3 DNA reads TGTGCCAGCAGTGAATTAGGGGGAAGTCAGCCCCAGCATTTT. Translation gives CASSELGGSQPQHF. V usage is TRBV25-1 and J usage is TRBJ1-5, with D maybe TRBD1 (6 bases). Trimming took 1 base from V and 6 from J, leaving 10 bases between them. This CDR3 is built from 14 residues. Germline V CDR1 and CDR2: MGHDK, SYGVNS.

This chain links TRBV30 with TRBJ2-7; 11 bases are shared with TRBD2. Per the germline V gene, CDR1 is GTSNPN and CDR2 is SVGIG (reference sequence). CDR3 length: 14 amino acids. With V trimmed by 1 base and J by 3 bases, 2 bases remained unmatched. DNA of the CDR3: TGTGCCTGGAGTGGGACTAGCGGGTACTACGAGCAGTACTTC. This encodes CAWSGTSGYYEQYF.

The V gene is TRBV7-2, the J gene TRBJ1-4; D not certain. CDR3 length equals 16 residues. CDR1 is SGHTA, CDR2 FQGNSA, per germline. V lost 4 bases and J 0 bases, leaving 12 bases between the germline ends. The CDR3 DNA is TGTGCCAGCAGCTCCCCCAGAGACACAACTAATGAAAAACTGTTTTTT. Translated, it gives CASSSPRDTTNEKLFF.

This chain uses TRBV7-9 with TRBJ2-3; 10 bases match TRBD2. CDR1 is SEHNR and CDR2 is FQNEAQ in the germline V gene (reference sequence). The CDR3 has 14 residues. The V gene end was trimmed by 6 bases and the J gene end by 2 bases; junction bases not matched to a gene: 2. The CDR3 here is CASRSGRATDTQYF. The CDR3 DNA reads TGTGCCAGCAGGAGCGGGAGGGCCACAGATACGCAGTATTTT.

This sequence joins TRBV5-6 and TRBJ2-3; D possibly uses TRBD1 or TRBD2 (6 bases each). Germline V gives CDR1 SGHDT, CDR2 YYEEEE. The CDR3 runs to 16 residues. With 3 bases removed from V and 4 bases from J, the gap between germline ends came to 18 bases. DNA for the CDR3: TGTGCCAGCAGCTCGCGTAAGGAGGGGGTAGCAGATACGCAGTATTTT. Translating it yields CASSSRKEGVADTQYF.

The V gene is TRBV28, the J gene TRBJ2-7, with TRBD1 identical over 7 bases. The CDR3 spans 15 residues. V lost 6 bases and J lost 1; bases outside the gene matches: 9. Germline V gives CDR1 MDHEN, CDR2 SYDVKM. DNA for the CDR3: TGTGCCAGCAGCAAAGGGGACAGAAGATCCTACGAGCAGTACTTC. Protein sequence: CASSKGDRRSYEQYF.

The rearrangement links TRBV18 to TRBJ2-7; no reliable D call. CDR1 and CDR2 from the germline V gene are KGHSH and LQKENI. The germline V and J ends were trimmed by 2 bases and 6 bases, with 20 bases remaining between them. The CDR3 is 16 residues long. CDR3 DNA: TGTGCCAGCTCACCAAGGGCGGCAAGTAGAAGCTCCGAGCAGTACTTC. Its protein is CASSPRAASRSSEQYF.

This chain connects TRBV7-9 to TRBJ1-1; D gene ambiguous. The CDR3 consists of 14 residues. Germline V gene data show CDR1 as SEHNR and CDR2 as FQNEAQ (reference sequence). Trimming took 1 base from V and 1 from J, leaving 7 bases between them. The CDR3 sequence: CASSLGSTNTEAFF. The CDR3 coding sequence is TGTGCCAGCAGCTTAGGGAGCACGAACACTGAAGCTTTCTTT.

This chain links TRBV5-8 with TRBJ2-7, with D maybe TRBD1 (5 bases). Germline V gene lookup returns CDR1 SGHTS and CDR2 YDEGEE. Trimming pared 4 bases from V and 3 bases from J, leaving 11 bases between. This CDR3 has 13 residues. The CDR3 reads CASSPPQGYEQYF. For the CDR3, the DNA is TGTGCCAGCAGCCCTCCGCAGGGCTACGAGCAGTACTTC.